Following are 21 T cell receptor beta chains from one sample sequenced in a study of blood T cell repertoires in COVID-19. Method: immunoSEQ multiplex PCR; TCRdb's copy keeps in-frame clones and lacks some. The sample lists over 50,000 clones, around 85% seen once, with roughly 15% in the top ten. Specimen: peripheral blood. All receptors derive from a human donor in a cohort sampled during active COVID-19.

This clone was seen a single time. The chain recombines TRBV2 with TRBJ1-1; D not certain. Between the trimmed V and J ends, which lost 7 bases and 5 bases, there was a span of 11 bases. The CDR3 covers 12 residues. The germline V gene encodes CDR1 SNHLY and CDR2 FYNNEI. CDR3 amino acids: CASNRVGTEAFF. The CDR3 DNA sequence: TGTGCCAGCAATCGGGTTGGGACTGAAGCTTTCTTT.

The chain links TRBV28 to TRBJ1-1; D not certain. This CDR3 spans 14 amino acids. Germline CDR1 reads MDHEN; CDR2 reads SYDVKM. V was clipped by 4 bases and J by 3 bases, with 12 bases between them. CDR3 sequence reads: CASSSGFSDTEAFF. CDR3 coding DNA: TGTGCCAGCAGTTCGGGGTTTTCGGACACTGAAGCTTTCTTT. The variable domain in full, with the rest retrieved from reference TRBV28 and TRBJ1-1, is DVKVTQSSRYLVKRTGEKVFLECVQDMDHENMFWYRQDPGLGLRLIYFSYDVKMKEKGDIPEGYSVSREKKERFSLILESASTNQTSMYLCASSSGFSDTEAFFGQGTRLTVV.

This chain uses TRBV5-1 with TRBJ1-4, with a tentative D call TRBD1 (6 bases). The CDR3 contains 15 residues. Germline V gene data show CDR1 as SGHRS and CDR2 as YFSETQ. Trimming took 3 bases from V and 0 from J, leaving 9 bases between them. The DNA of the CDR3 is TGCGCCAGCAGCTCACAGGGAGCAACTAATGAAAAACTGTTTTTT. It specifies CASSSQGATNEKLFF.

The DNA of the CDR3 is TGTGCCAGCAGCTCCCTCACAGGCCTCCAAGAGACCCAGTACTTC. Translation gives CASSSLTGLQETQYF. V usage is TRBV7-2 and J usage is TRBJ2-5; maybe TRBD1 (5 bases). The germline V gene has CDR1 SGHTA and CDR2 FQGNSA. This CDR3 is built from 15 residues. Trimming pared 4 bases from V and 1 base from J, leaving 13 bases between.

Remarks on this clone: At one boundary the junction diverges from the germline segment, which might be a read error. The V and J genes are TRBV5-1 and TRBJ1-1; 7 nucleotides agree with TRBD1. Looked up from germline, CDR1 is SGHRS and CDR2 is YFSETQ. This CDR3 has 14 amino acids. The CDR3 DNA reads as TGCGCCAGCAGCGGAACAGGGGTCGACACTGAGGCTTTCTTT. Translation: CASSGTGVDTEAFF.

This chain links TRBV28 with TRBJ2-7; 10 nucleotides line up with TRBD1. The CDR3 spans 15 residues. Germline CDR1 reads MDHEN; CDR2 reads SYDVKM. V lost 4 bases to trimming and J lost 5 bases; unmatched junction nucleotides: 8. The chain's CDR3 is CASSSTGTGEDEQYF. CDR3 bases: TGTGCCAGCAGTTCAACCGGGACAGGGGAGGACGAGCAGTACTTC.

CDR3 protein: CASSPDNSHRGYTF. DNA for the CDR3: TGTGCCAGCTCTCCTGACAACTCTCATAGGGGCTACACCTTC. The chain joins TRBV18 to TRBJ1-2; D not certain. The CDR3 sequence is 14 residues long. The V end was cut by 6 bases, the J end by 8 bases, with 19 bases between. Germline-derived CDR1 and CDR2 are KGHSH and LQKENI.

V usage is TRBV11-2 and J usage is TRBJ2-7, with 8 nucleotides matching TRBD2. This CDR3 is 14 amino acids long. V gave up 5 bases and J gave up 2 bases; unmatched junction bases: 5. Germline V CDR1 and CDR2: SGHAT, FQNNGV. The CDR3 spells CASSPGLGAYEQYF. The CDR3 DNA is TGTGCCAGCAGCCCGGGACTAGGGGCCTACGAGCAGTACTTC.

This clone has just a few counts. Here the CDR3 reads CASGGSGLAGEGTYNEQFF. For the CDR3, the DNA is TGTGCCAGCGGGGGCTCGGGACTAGCGGGAGAGGGGACCTACAATGAGCAGTTCTTC. V is TRBV7-6 and J is TRBJ2-1; 14 bases align to TRBD2. J was trimmed by 2 bases and V by 8 bases; bases with no gene match: 14. The CDR3 has 19 amino acids. CDR1 and CDR2 (germline): SGHVS, FNYEAQ.

This chain links TRBV19 with TRBJ2-7, with 10 bases lining up with TRBD1. Germline CDR1 and CDR2: LNHDA and SQIVND (reference sequence). V trimming: 2 bases; J trimming: 2 bases; junction bases outside the gene matches: 6. The CDR3 sequence is 16 residues long. Written as DNA, the CDR3 is TGTGCCAGTAGTATATTACCGGGACAGGGGACCTACGAGCAGTACTTC. The encoded protein is CASSILPGQGTYEQYF.

The genes are TRBV27 and TRBJ2-3, with 10 bases matching TRBD2. With V trimmed by 5 bases and J by 0 bases, 5 bases remained unmatched. This CDR3 region has 16 residues. CDR1 and CDR2 from the germline V gene are MNHEY and SMNVEV (reference sequence). The CDR3 here is CASSTLAGFSTDTQYF. CDR3 nucleotides: TGTGCCAGCAGTACACTAGCGGGGTTTAGCACAGATACGCAGTATTTT.

The chain uses TRBV27 and TRBJ2-7; TRBD2 matches 7 bases. The CDR3 spans 15 residues. CDR1 and CDR2 (germline): MNHEY, SMNVEV (reference sequence). With V trimmed by 7 bases and J by 3 bases, 12 bases remained unmatched. The CDR3, as DNA: TGTGCCAGCACCCTCTACCCCGGGGGGAACTACGAGCAGTACTTC. Its translation is CASTLYPGGNYEQYF.

The chain has TRBV27 and TRBJ2-7; D is possibly TRBD2 (6 bases). V was clipped by 3 bases and J by 2 bases, with 11 bases between them. CDR1 and CDR2 (germline): MNHEY, SMNVEV (reference sequence). This CDR3 contains 14 residues. The CDR3 reads CASSLVSGPYEQYF. CDR3 in DNA: TGTGCCAGCAGTTTGGTGAGCGGGCCCTACGAGCAGTACTTC.

V usage is TRBV3-1 (or the pseudogene TRBV3-2) and J usage is TRBJ2-3; D remains unclear. The CDR3 runs 14 residues. The V end lost 0 bases, the J end lost 2 bases, and 6 bases lay between the germline ends. Germline CDR1 reads LGHDT; CDR2 reads YNNKEL (reference sequence). The CDR3 coding sequence is TGTGCCAGCAGCCAAGATCTATTCACAGATACGCAGTATTTT. The encoded protein is CASSQDLFTDTQYF.

The rearrangement uses TRBV10-1 and TRBJ2-5; D might be TRBD2 (6 bases). Germline V CDR1 and CDR2: WNHNN, SYGVQD (reference sequence). The CDR3 loop spans 13 amino acids. Trimming took 8 bases from V and 2 from J, leaving 12 bases between them. The CDR3 sequence: CASSPAGQETQYF. Here the CDR3 DNA reads TGCGCCAGCTCTCCTGCGGGACAAGAGACCCAGTACTTC.

The chain uses TRBV7-2 and TRBJ1-2; TRBD1 might be the D (5 bases). V dropped 5 bases and J dropped 4 bases, with 14 bases sitting between them. The germline V gene has CDR1 SGHTA and CDR2 FQGNSA. The CDR3 consists of 14 residues. The CDR3 DNA sequence: TGTGCCAGCAGCCCGGGACTAAGCTTCTATGGCTACACCTTC. It translates to CASSPGLSFYGYTF.

The chain combines TRBV18 with TRBJ2-5, with a tentative D call TRBD2 (7 bases). V lost 1 base and J lost 2, with 17 bases in between. This CDR3 has 17 residues. Germline CDR1 reads KGHSH; CDR2 reads LQKENI. The CDR3 loop reads CASSPLIRGGGQETQYF. In DNA form, the CDR3 reads TGTGCCAGCTCACCACTGATTCGGGGAGGGGGTCAAGAGACCCAGTACTTC.

The chain links TRBV19 to TRBJ2-4, with unresolved D. V was clipped by 3 bases and J by 7 bases, with 13 bases between them. The germline gives CDR1 LNHDA, CDR2 SQIVND (reference sequence). The CDR3 sequence is 14 residues long. The CDR3 region has the DNA TGTGCCAGTAGTATCGATCGGGTCGGGAACATTCAGTACTTC. Translating it yields CASSIDRVGNIQYF.

The count of this clone is one. The chain joins TRBV7-3 to TRBJ2-1, with TRBD2 matching 11 bases. The CDR3 loop spans 16 amino acids. Germline CDR1 and CDR2: SGHTA and FQGTGA. The V gene end was trimmed by 3 bases and the J gene end by 7 bases; junction bases not matched to a gene: 8. The CDR3 DNA follows: TGTGCCAGCAGCTTCCTAACCGGGACTAGCGGTAATGAGCAGTTCTTC. This gives the protein CASSFLTGTSGNEQFF. The full variable domain, rest sourced from reference TRBV7-3 and TRBJ2-1, is GAGVSQTPSNKVTEKGKYVELRCDPISGHTALYWYRQSLGQGPEFLIYFQGTGAADDSGLPNDRFFAVRPEGSVSTLKIQRTERGDSAVYLCASSFLTGTSGNEQFFGPGTRLTVL.

The CDR3 DNA is TGTGCCAGCAGCTCACGGACAGCTTCGAACACCGGGGAGCTGTTTTTT. It specifies CASSSRTASNTGELFF. The V call is TRBV7-3, the J call TRBJ2-2, with D maybe TRBD1 (6 bases). CDR1 is SGHTA, CDR2 FQGTGA, per germline. This CDR3 spans 16 amino acids. V lost 4 bases, J lost 0 bases, and 12 bases lay in between.

The rearrangement joins TRBV10-3 to TRBJ1-1; perhaps TRBD1 as D (6 bases). Trimming removed 10 bases at V and 5 bases at J, with 14 bases between. The CDR3 is 12 residues long. The germline CDR1 and CDR2 sequences are ENHRY and SYGVKD. The CDR3 DNA follows: TGTGCCACCGAGAGTACAGGGACTGAAGCTTTCTTT. Its protein product is CATESTGTEAFF.